The 19 T cell receptor beta chains given below trace back to one sample, sequenced in a study of T cells in women clearing cervical HPV infection. Measured with immunoSEQ multiplex PCR; TCRdb has only the in-frame clones, and not every one. With more than 40,000 clones in the sample, the ten largest clones hold 7.6%. The specimen was blood buffy coat. These receptors all stem from a woman between 18 and 69 years old with a cervical HPV16 infection that either progressed to CIN3+ or cleared (not recorded which).

A word on this clone: The missing CDR3 end, 3 residues past where the read stops, is filled in from the germline J gene. The chain uses TRBV20-1 and TRBJ2-5; 7 nucleotides align to TRBD1. Looked up from germline, CDR1 is DFQATT and CDR2 is SNEGSKA (reference sequence). The CDR3 consists of 12 residues. The junction had 2 bases not matched to a gene; V was cut back by 6 bases and J by 1 base. The CDR3 sequence: CSADRAQETQYF. Partial CDR3 DNA: TGCAGTGCCGACAGGGCCCAAGAGACC.

Of note for this clone: The CDR3 goes on 3 residues after the read ends, and that part is filled in from the germline J gene. V gene TRBV28 combines with J gene TRBJ1-2; the D gene is possibly TRBD1 (5 bases). V was trimmed by 6 bases and J by 5 bases, leaving 19 bases between them. Germline V CDR1 and CDR2: MDHEN, SYDVKM. The length of the CDR3 is 15 residues. The covered CDR3 bases are TGTGCCAGCAGCCCCGGGGGACTGGAGGGGTATGGC. Amino acids: CASSPGGLEGYG. The full CDR3 sequence reads CASSPGGLEGYGYTF.

The DNA read from the CDR3 is TGTGCCAGCAGTTACGACATAACTAATGAAAAA. It encodes CASSYDITNEK. The CDR3 in full is CASSYDITNEKLFF. The chain recombines TRBV28 with TRBJ1-4; D not resolved. The read terminates 3 residues before the CDR3 end, so the remaining end is supplied by the germline J gene. Germline V gene data show CDR1 as MDHEN and CDR2 as SYDVKM. The CDR3 runs to 14 residues. V was pared by 4 bases and J by 1 base, with 7 bases between.

On this clone itself: The DNA ends 3 residues before the CDR3 does, and the rest of the CDR3 is filled in from the germline J gene. This chain connects TRBV10-3 to TRBJ1-6; TRBD1 might be the D (5 bases). The CDR3 covers 15 residues. Germline CDR1 ENHRY, CDR2 SYGVKD. The V and J ends lost 0 bases and 10 bases respectively, with 13 bases between them. Incomplete CDR3 DNA: TGTGCCATCAGTGAGTCACAGGAGTTGCGGTCACCC. This encodes CAISESQELRSP. In full, the CDR3 reads CAISESQELRSPLHF.

Regarding this clone: The CDR3 is cut off 3 residues early in the read; its end comes from the germline J gene. The rearrangement uses TRBV28 and TRBJ2-5; 11 nucleotides agree with TRBD2. Germline assignment: CDR1 MDHEN and CDR2 SYDVKM. The CDR3 spans 15 residues. The trim removed 5 bases at V and 2 bases at J, leaving 4 bases unmatched. The CDR3 region is CASSGSGRAQETQYF. The sequenced part of the CDR3 DNA is TGTGCCAGCAGTGGTAGCGGGAGGGCGCAAGAGACC. The full variable domain, with the rest looked up from reference TRBV28 and TRBJ2-5, is DVKVTQSSRYLVKRTGEKVFLECVQDMDHENMFWYRQDPGLGLRLIYFSYDVKMKEKGDIPEGYSVSREKKERFSLILESASTNQTSMYLCASSGSGRAQETQYFGPGTRLLVL.

A remark on this clone: The read finishes 3 residues shy of the CDR3 end, and the germline J gene is used to complete it. This chain joins TRBV7-9 and TRBJ2-2, with TRBD1 matching over 8 bases. Germline values: CDR1 SEHNR, CDR2 FQNEAQ (reference sequence). Losses at the gene ends were 5 bases for V and 6 bases for J; bases not matched to a gene: 8. The CDR3 is 15 amino acids. The CDR3 bases that were read are TGTGCCAGCAGCCCCCGGGACAGGTCAGCCGGGGAG. Translating gives CASSPRDRSAGE. In full, the CDR3 reads CASSPRDRSAGELFF.

Worth noting for this clone: The read halts 3 residues ahead of the CDR3 end, with the missing end drawn from the germline J gene. V is TRBV6-2 or TRBV6-3 and J is TRBJ1-4; D perhaps matches TRBD1 (6 bases). V lost 2 bases, J lost 5 bases, and 9 bases lay in between. Germline CDR1 and CDR2: MNHEY and SVGEGT. This CDR3 region has 14 residues. CDR3 bases read: TGTGCCAGCAGTTACGGGACACGAAATGAAAAA. It specifies CASSYGTRNEK. In full, the CDR3 is CASSYGTRNEKLFF.

Comments on this clone: Sequencing ends 3 residues short of the CDR3 end; the germline J gene provides the rest. The gene calls are TRBV5-4 and TRBJ1-1, with TRBD1 identical over 8 bases. Germline V gene lookup returns CDR1 SGHNT and CDR2 YYREEE (reference sequence). The CDR3 sequence is 15 residues long. The V segment lost 4 bases and the J segment 5 bases; nucleotides outside the gene matches: 10. CDR3 DNA (partial): TGTGCCAGCAGCCAACCCGGACAGGGAGGGACTGAA. As protein: CASSQPGQGGTE. The full CDR3 protein is CASSQPGQGGTEAFF.

With respect to this clone: The observed sequence ends 3 residues before the CDR3 terminus, with the missing tail filled in from the germline J gene. The rearrangement joins TRBV20-1 to TRBJ1-2, with D possibly being TRBD1 (6 bases). The V end lost 5 bases, the J end lost 0 bases, and 7 bases lay between the germline ends. Germline V gene lookup returns CDR1 DFQATT and CDR2 SNEGSKA (reference sequence). CDR3 size: 12 residues. The CDR3 here is CSAWGPNYGYTF. The CDR3 DNA, read in part, is TGCAGTGCTTGGGGGCCTAACTATGGC.

A remark on this clone: The read falls 3 residues short of the CDR3 end, and the missing part is taken from the germline J gene. The chain couples TRBV29-1 to TRBJ1-6, with D possibly matching TRBD1 (6 bases). Germline lookup yields CDR1 SQVTM and CDR2 ANQGSEA. The CDR3 is 13 residues long. Trimming removed 6 bases from V and 7 bases from J, with 13 bases in between. The CDR3 here is CSVRMDSNSPLHF. Incomplete CDR3 DNA: TGCAGCGTCCGAATGGACAGCAATTCACCC.

On this clone itself: The read gets to within 3 residues of the CDR3 end, and the germline J gene fills in the rest. This rearrangement joins TRBV11-2 to TRBJ1-1, with a tentative D call TRBD1 (5 bases). Germline values: CDR1 SGHAT, CDR2 FQNNGV. Deletions cut 1 base from V and 3 bases from J, with 12 bases between. The CDR3 consists of 15 residues. The DNA read from the CDR3 is TGTGCCAGCAGCTTAGTCGCAGGGCCCTACACTGAA. Its protein is CASSLVAGPYTE. The complete CDR3 protein is CASSLVAGPYTEAFF.

To note about this clone: With the read ending 3 residues before the CDR3 end, the germline J gene is used to fill in that end. The chain joins TRBV7-9 to TRBJ1-2; weak D call: TRBD1 (5 bases). This CDR3 has 15 amino acids. The ends were cut back, 5 bases at V and 0 bases at J, with 13 bases in the middle. Germline V gives CDR1 SEHNR, CDR2 FQNEAQ (reference sequence). The sequenced CDR3 bases are TGTGCCAGCAGCCAAGAGCCGGGGGCTAACTATGGC. It is translated as CASSQEPGANYG. The whole CDR3 sequence reads CASSQEPGANYGYTF. The full variable domain, with the rest looked up from reference TRBV7-9 and TRBJ1-2, is DTGVSQNPRHKITKRGQNVTFRCDPISEHNRLYWYRQTLGQGPEFLTYFQNEAQLEKSRLLSDRFSAERPKGSFSTLEIQRTEQGDSAMYLCASSQEPGANYGYTFGSGTRLTVV.

As for this clone: The read finishes 3 residues shy of the CDR3 end, and the germline J gene is used to complete it. The chain is built from TRBV7-3 and TRBJ1-1; D might be TRBD1 (5 bases). Germline V lookup: CDR1 SGHTA, CDR2 FQGTGA. The CDR3 has 15 residues. V dropped 5 bases and J dropped 1 base, with 14 bases sitting between them. CDR3 DNA (partial): TGTGCCAGCAGCCAGGGCCAGGGATCGAACACTGAA. The encoded protein is CASSQGQGSNTE. The full CDR3 is CASSQGQGSNTEAFF.

Concerning this clone itself: The read gets to within 3 residues of the CDR3 end, and the germline J gene fills in the rest. This chain uses TRBV6-1 with TRBJ1-1; no reliable D call. The CDR3 consists of 12 residues. Germline loops: CDR1 MNHNS, CDR2 SASEGT. Between the trimmed V and J ends, which lost 3 bases and 5 bases, there was a span of 7 bases. This CDR3 reads CASSETGTEAFF. Partial CDR3 DNA: TGTGCCAGCAGTGAGACGGGGACTGAA.

Of note for this clone: The observed sequence ends 3 residues before the CDR3 terminus, with the missing tail filled in from the germline J gene. The chain uses TRBV5-1 and TRBJ2-5; D unclear. V was clipped by 1 base and J by 2 bases, with 6 bases between them. The CDR3 is 13 amino acids. CDR1 is SGHRS, CDR2 YFSETQ, per germline. CDR3 bases read: TGCGCCAGCAGCTTGAGCTCGCAAGAGACC. Its translation: CASSLSSQET. The CDR3 reads in full as CASSLSSQETQYF. The full variable domain, completed using reference TRBV5-1 and TRBJ2-5, is KAGVTQTPRYLIKTRGQQVTLSCSPISGHRSVSWYQQTPGQGLQFLFEYFSETQRNKGNFPGRFSGRQFSNSRSEMNVSTLELGDSALYLCASSLSSQETQYFGPGTRLLVL.

Note on this clone: The read ends 3 residues early relative to the CDR3; the germline J gene fills the gap. This chain uses TRBV29-1 with TRBJ1-1, with no clear D. Trimming stripped 6 bases from V and 0 bases from J, with 5 bases between. CDR3 length equals 11 residues. The germline CDR1 and CDR2 sequences are SQVTM and ANQGSEA. CDR3 DNA, as far as it was read: TGCAGCGTCTATATGAACACTGAA. Amino acid sequence: CSVYMNTE. Given in full, the CDR3 is CSVYMNTEAFF.

Turning to this clone: The read comes to an end 3 residues before the CDR3 does, leaving the germline J gene to fill in the end. This rearrangement joins TRBV16 to TRBJ2-7, with a weak D call TRBD1 (6 bases). V gave up 0 bases and J gave up 0 bases, with 21 bases separating them. CDR1 and CDR2 from the germline V gene are KGHSY and FQNENV. This CDR3 has 19 residues. The covered CDR3 bases are TGTGCCAGCAGCCAATCGGAATTGGGCGCCAGGGGCAGCTCCTACGAG. It is translated as CASSQSELGARGSSYE. The entire CDR3 is CASSQSELGARGSSYEQYF.

To note about this clone: The read terminates 3 residues ahead of where the CDR3 ends, so the germline J gene completes it. The rearrangement joins TRBV7-9 to TRBJ2-1; D not certain. The CDR3 has 12 residues. V was shortened by 5 bases and J by 7 bases, with 9 bases between the two germline ends. From germline, CDR1 is SEHNR and CDR2 FQNEAQ (reference sequence). The CDR3 bases that were read are TGTGCCAGCAGCGTCGCCGGGAATGAG. Encoded protein: CASSVAGNE. Given in full, the CDR3 is CASSVAGNEQFF.

A word on this clone: The CDR3 end falls 3 residues outside the read, so it is completed with the germline J gene. The chain uses TRBV20-1 and TRBJ1-5, with TRBD1 matching 10 bases. J lost 5 bases, V lost 5 bases, and 12 bases had no gene match. The germline gives CDR1 DFQATT, CDR2 SNEGSKA (reference sequence). The CDR3 has 16 residues. Incomplete CDR3 DNA: TGCAGTGCTGTCCCGGGACAGGGGCCGGGGGATCAGCCC. It encodes CSAVPGQGPGDQP. The entire CDR3 protein is CSAVPGQGPGDQPQHF.